The T cell receptor (beta chain) under discussion was sequenced for a study of blood T cell repertoires in COVID-19. Study-wide context: PBMCs, B-cell-depleted T cells, or T cells were the source of the cDNA or gDNA that made up the material.

The germline CDR1 and CDR2 sequences are MNHNS and SASEGT. This CDR3 has 16 residues. The trim removed 4 bases at V and 1 base at J, leaving 9 bases unmatched. TCRdb's copy holds only in-frame clones and misses some; the assay was immunoSEQ multiplex PCR. The sample has 35,000 to 45,000 clones, 70% to 90% seen once. This TCR was recovered from a human donor in a cohort sampled during active COVID-19. The chain links TRBV6-1 to TRBJ1-1; 7 bases agree with TRBD1. The sequenced sample was peripheral blood. The CDR3 DNA reads as TGTGCCAGCAGTGCTCACCCCGGACAGGCGAACACTGAAGCTTTCTTT. Protein sequence: CASSAHPGQANTEAFF.